This T cell receptor (beta chain) stems from a study of T cells in Graves' hyperthyroidism and ophthalmopathy (dated by TCRdb to about 2019). Concerning the study at large: A discovery cohort of fewer than 110 patients, roughly 45 with Graves' ophthalmopathy and 57 with stable Graves' hyperthyroidism, was used to find distinguishing TCR V-J signatures. Thyroid tissue and blood T-cell repertoires from roughly 6 Graves' hyperthyroidism patients were also compared in the study. After blood sampling, hyperthyroidism patients were treated with methimazole at a starting dose of 30 mg daily, and ophthalmopathy patients were treated with high-dose intravenous methylprednisolone. The paper describes TCR Vbeta CDR3 sequencing of 135 peripheral blood samples, made up of 43 ophthalmopathy patients, roughly 75 hyperthyroidism patients and 17 progressor patients. The approximately 100 discovery patients were randomly split 7:3 into training and test sets. An independent validation cohort of around 20 hyperthyroidism patients and 17 patients who later progressed to ophthalmopathy tested prospective prediction of ophthalmopathy.

The TCR beta CDR3 regions were amplified from RNA transcripts. For the first round of RT-PCR on the TCR CDR3, the HTBI primer set was used together with the Qiagen OneStep RT-PCR kit. Libraries were constructed in a second round of multiplex PCR, after which size selection and purification were performed. Paired-end sequencing of the libraries was performed with 100 bp reads on an Illumina HiSeq2000. Per the authors' processing: Raw data were processed with SOAPnuke, discarding reads with adapters, uncalled bases, mean Phred below 15, or no exact constant-primer or identifier match. High-quality paired reads were merged with COPE v1.2.5, and unique nucleotide sequences were defined as clonotypes. MiTCR v1.1 was used to align clonotypes to the IMGT TRBV, TRBD and TRBJ reference segments. The analysis was restricted to V-J combinations with a frequency above 0.0001, which together covered about 99% of the repertoires. The TCS score was defined as F50 (clonal expansion) divided by E x V (chaos), with BLOSUM62-based TCRdist calculated between CDR3 peptides within each V-J. Welch's t-statistics and random forest reduced just over 500 V-J features to some 14, which were used in a naive Bayes classifier (R e1071). The Morisita-Horn index was used to measure how similar the thyroid and blood repertoires were. The public reads were run again by TCRdb, first through fastp at Q25 and then through MiXCR, and only productive beta chains were kept. Each entry is one CDR3 protein sequence, shown with its most common DNA and genes. Here the V and J calls rest on TCRdb's processing, not on the authors' analysis. The sample contains roughly 500,000 distinct CDR3 sequences, 35% to 55% of them found a single time. Of the sample, 15% to 20% is held by the ten largest clones.

CDR1 and CDR2, looked up from the germline V gene, are SGDLS and YYNGEE. The CDR3 contains 14 residues, cysteine and phenylalanine counted. The DNA shown is the 42-base CDR3, in frame from base 1. V is pared back by 0 bases and J by 1 base, with 8 bases lying between the germline termini. The study excluded patients with uncontrolled infections, other autoimmune diseases, pregnancy or lactation. Diagnoses relied on clinical symptoms, serum thyroxine and TRAb, thyroid ultrasound and orbital computed tomography. Total RNA was extracted using Trizol reagent, and RNA quality was assessed on an Agilent 2100 Bioanalyzer. Points the paper makes about the study in general: A model built on a 13 V-J signature distinguished ophthalmopathy from stable hyperthyroidism, reaching about 88% sensitivity and around 81% specificity in cross-validation and 80%/75% in testing. In validation, the model predicted progression to ophthalmopathy with around 71% sensitivity and around 72% specificity, a median of approximately 6.7 months before onset. No statistical method was used to fix the sample size in advance, and group allocation was not hidden from the investigators. Most expanded thyroid clonotypes (frequency above 0.001) were also detected in blood, suggesting blood repertoires may reflect thyroid immune responses.

About this clonotype: What antigen it recognizes has not been identified. No much larger clone is present one base from it, and per-base qualities are unavailable.

Sequenced input: peripheral blood or thyroid tissue (not recorded which). The sequence joins TRBV9 to TRBJ2-7; a tentative D match to TRBD2 spans 6 bases. The TCR comes from an adult woman with Graves' disease, either hyperthyroidism or ophthalmopathy (not recorded which). The CDR3 region has the sequence CASSVGLASYEQYF. DNA sequence: TGTGCCAGCAGCGTAGGCCTAGCGTCCTACGAGCAGTACTTC.